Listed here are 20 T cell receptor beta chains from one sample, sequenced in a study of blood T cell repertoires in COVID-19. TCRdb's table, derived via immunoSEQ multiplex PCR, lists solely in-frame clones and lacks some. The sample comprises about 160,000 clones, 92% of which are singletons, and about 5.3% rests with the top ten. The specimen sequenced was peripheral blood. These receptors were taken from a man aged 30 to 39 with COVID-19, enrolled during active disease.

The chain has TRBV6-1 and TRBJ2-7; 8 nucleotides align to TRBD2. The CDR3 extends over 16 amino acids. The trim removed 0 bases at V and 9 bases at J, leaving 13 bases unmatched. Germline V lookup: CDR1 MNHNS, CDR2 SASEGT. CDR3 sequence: CASSEASGLAGSAQYF. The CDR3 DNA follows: TGTGCCAGCAGTGAAGCTTCCGGGCTAGCGGGTTCAGCGCAGTACTTC.

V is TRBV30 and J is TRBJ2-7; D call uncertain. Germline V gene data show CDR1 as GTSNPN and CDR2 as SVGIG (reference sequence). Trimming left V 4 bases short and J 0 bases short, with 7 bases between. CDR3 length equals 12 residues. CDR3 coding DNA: TGTGCCTGGAACCTAAACTCCTACGAGCAGTACTTC. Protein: CAWNLNSYEQYF. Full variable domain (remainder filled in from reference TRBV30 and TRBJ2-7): SQTIHQWPATLVQPVGSPLSLECTVEGTSNPNLYWYRQAAGRGLQLLFYSVGIGQISSEVPQNLSASRPQDRQFILSSKKLLLSDSGFYLCAWNLNSYEQYFGPGTRLTVT.

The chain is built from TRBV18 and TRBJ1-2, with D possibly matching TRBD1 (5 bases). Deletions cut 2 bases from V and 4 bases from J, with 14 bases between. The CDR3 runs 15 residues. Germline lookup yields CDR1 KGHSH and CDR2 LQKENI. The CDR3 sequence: CASSPAGTGLYGYTF. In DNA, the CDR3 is TGTGCCAGCTCACCAGCTGGCACAGGCCTCTATGGCTACACCTTC.

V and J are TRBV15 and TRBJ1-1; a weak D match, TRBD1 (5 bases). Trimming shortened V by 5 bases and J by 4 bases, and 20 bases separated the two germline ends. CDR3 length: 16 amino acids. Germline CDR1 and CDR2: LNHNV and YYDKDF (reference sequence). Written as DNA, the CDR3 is TGTGCCACCAGCGAAGCCTTCAGGGTTCCGAGCACTGAAGCTTTCTTT. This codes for CATSEAFRVPSTEAFF.

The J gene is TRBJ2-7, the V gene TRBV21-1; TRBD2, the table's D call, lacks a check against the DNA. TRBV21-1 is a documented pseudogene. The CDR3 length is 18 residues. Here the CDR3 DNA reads TGTGCCAGCAGCAAATTGCATACTGAGCGGGAGTACCCCTACGAGCAGTACTTC. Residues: CASSKLHTEREYPYEQYF.

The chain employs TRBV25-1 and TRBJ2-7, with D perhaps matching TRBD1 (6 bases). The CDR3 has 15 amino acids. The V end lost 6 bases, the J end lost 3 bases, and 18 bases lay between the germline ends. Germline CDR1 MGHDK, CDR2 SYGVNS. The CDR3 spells CASSRSRDTYYEQYF. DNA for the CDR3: TGTGCCAGCAGCCGAAGTAGGGACACTTACTACGAGCAGTACTTC.

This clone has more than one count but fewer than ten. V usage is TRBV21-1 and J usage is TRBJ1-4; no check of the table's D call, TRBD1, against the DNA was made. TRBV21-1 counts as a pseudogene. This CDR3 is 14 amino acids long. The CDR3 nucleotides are TGTGCCAGCAGCAATGGACAGGGTAAGGAAAAACTGTTTTTT. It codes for CASSNGQGKEKLFF.

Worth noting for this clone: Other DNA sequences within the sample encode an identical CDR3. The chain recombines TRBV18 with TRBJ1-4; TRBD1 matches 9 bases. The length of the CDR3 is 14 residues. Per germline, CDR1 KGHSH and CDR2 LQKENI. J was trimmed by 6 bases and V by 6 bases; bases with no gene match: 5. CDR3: CASSPRTGDEKLFF. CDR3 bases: TGTGCCAGCTCGCCCCGGACAGGGGATGAAAAACTGTTTTTT.

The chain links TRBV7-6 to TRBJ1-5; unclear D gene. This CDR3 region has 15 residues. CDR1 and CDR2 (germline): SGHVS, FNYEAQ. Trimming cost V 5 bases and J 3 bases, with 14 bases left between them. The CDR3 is CASSAEWGANQPQHF. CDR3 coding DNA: TGTGCCAGCAGCGCCGAGTGGGGAGCCAATCAGCCCCAGCATTTT.

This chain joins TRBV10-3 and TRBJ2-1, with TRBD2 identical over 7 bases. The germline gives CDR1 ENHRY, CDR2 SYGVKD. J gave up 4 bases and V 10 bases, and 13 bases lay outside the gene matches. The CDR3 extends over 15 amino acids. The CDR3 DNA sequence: TGTGCCACCCGGGTGAACGGGGGGAAATACAATGAGCAGTTCTTC. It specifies CATRVNGGKYNEQFF.

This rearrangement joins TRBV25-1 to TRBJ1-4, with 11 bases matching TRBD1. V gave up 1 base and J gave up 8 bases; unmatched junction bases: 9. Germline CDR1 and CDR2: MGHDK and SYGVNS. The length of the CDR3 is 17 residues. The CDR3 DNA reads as TGTGCCAGCAGTGAATGGGAGGACAGGGGGCTAGGGGAAAAACTGTTTTTT. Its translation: CASSEWEDRGLGEKLFF.

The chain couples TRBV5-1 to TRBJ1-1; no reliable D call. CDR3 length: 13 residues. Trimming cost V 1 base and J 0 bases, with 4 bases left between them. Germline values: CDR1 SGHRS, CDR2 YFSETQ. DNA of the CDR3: TGCGCCAGCAGCTTGCGGTTGAACACTGAAGCTTTCTTT. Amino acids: CASSLRLNTEAFF.

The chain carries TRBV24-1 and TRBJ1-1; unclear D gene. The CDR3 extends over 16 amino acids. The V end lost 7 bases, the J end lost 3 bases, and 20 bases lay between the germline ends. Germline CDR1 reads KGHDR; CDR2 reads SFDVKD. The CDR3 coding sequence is TGTGCCACCAGCCGGATGAGGATAAGTCATGACACTGAAGCTTTCTTT. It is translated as CATSRMRISHDTEAFF.

CDR3 nucleotides: TGTGCCAGCAGCCGGCGAGGGAGGGCCGAGAATGAGCAGTTCTTC. Amino acid sequence: CASSRRGRAENEQFF. J is TRBJ2-1 and V is TRBV9; 7 bases align to TRBD2. The V segment lost 4 bases and the J segment 7 bases; nucleotides outside the gene matches: 11. Germline assignment: CDR1 SGDLS and CDR2 YYNGEE. The CDR3 has 15 residues.

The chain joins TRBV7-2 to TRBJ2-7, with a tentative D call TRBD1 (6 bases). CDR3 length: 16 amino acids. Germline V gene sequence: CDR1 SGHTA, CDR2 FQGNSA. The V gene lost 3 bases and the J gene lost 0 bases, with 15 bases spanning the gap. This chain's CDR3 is CASSFPYRDLSYEQYF. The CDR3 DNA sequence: TGTGCCAGCAGCTTTCCTTACAGGGACCTCTCCTACGAGCAGTACTTC. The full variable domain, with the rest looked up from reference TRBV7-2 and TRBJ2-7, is GAGVSQSPSNKVTEKGKDVELRCDPISGHTALYWYRQSLGQGLEFLIYFQGNSAPDKSGLPSDRFSAERTGGSVSTLTIQRTQQEDSAVYLCASSFPYRDLSYEQYFGPGTRLTVT.

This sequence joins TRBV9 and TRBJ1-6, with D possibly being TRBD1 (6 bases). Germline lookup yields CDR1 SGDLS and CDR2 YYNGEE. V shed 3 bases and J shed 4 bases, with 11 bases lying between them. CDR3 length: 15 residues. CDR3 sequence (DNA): TGTGCCAGCAGCGCCCGGGACATTTATAATTCACCCCTCCACTTT. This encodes CASSARDIYNSPLHF.

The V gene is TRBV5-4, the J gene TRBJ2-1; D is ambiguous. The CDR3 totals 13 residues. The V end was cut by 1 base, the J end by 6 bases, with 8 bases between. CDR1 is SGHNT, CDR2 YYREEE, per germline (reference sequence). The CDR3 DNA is TGTGCCAGCAGCTTGCCCCCCCGCAATGAGCAGTTCTTC. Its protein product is CASSLPPRNEQFF.

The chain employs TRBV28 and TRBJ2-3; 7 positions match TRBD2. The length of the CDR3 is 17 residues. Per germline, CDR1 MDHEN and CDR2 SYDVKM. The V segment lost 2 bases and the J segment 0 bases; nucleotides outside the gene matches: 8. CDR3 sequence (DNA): TGTGCCAGCAGTTTAATAGTACGGGGGGTTAGCACAGATACGCAGTATTTT. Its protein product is CASSLIVRGVSTDTQYF.

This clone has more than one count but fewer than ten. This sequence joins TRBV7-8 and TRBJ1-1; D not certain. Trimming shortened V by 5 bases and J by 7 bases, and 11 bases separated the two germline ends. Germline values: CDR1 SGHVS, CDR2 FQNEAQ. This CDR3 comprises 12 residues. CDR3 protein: CASSPRPIEAFF. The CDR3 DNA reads TGTGCCAGCAGCCCTAGACCGATTGAAGCTTTCTTT.

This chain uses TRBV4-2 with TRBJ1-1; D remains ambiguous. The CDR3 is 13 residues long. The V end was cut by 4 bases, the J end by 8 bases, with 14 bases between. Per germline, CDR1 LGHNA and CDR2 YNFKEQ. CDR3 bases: TGTGCCAGCAGCCCCATGGGTCGGCGGGAAGCTTTCTTT. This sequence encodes CASSPMGRREAFF.